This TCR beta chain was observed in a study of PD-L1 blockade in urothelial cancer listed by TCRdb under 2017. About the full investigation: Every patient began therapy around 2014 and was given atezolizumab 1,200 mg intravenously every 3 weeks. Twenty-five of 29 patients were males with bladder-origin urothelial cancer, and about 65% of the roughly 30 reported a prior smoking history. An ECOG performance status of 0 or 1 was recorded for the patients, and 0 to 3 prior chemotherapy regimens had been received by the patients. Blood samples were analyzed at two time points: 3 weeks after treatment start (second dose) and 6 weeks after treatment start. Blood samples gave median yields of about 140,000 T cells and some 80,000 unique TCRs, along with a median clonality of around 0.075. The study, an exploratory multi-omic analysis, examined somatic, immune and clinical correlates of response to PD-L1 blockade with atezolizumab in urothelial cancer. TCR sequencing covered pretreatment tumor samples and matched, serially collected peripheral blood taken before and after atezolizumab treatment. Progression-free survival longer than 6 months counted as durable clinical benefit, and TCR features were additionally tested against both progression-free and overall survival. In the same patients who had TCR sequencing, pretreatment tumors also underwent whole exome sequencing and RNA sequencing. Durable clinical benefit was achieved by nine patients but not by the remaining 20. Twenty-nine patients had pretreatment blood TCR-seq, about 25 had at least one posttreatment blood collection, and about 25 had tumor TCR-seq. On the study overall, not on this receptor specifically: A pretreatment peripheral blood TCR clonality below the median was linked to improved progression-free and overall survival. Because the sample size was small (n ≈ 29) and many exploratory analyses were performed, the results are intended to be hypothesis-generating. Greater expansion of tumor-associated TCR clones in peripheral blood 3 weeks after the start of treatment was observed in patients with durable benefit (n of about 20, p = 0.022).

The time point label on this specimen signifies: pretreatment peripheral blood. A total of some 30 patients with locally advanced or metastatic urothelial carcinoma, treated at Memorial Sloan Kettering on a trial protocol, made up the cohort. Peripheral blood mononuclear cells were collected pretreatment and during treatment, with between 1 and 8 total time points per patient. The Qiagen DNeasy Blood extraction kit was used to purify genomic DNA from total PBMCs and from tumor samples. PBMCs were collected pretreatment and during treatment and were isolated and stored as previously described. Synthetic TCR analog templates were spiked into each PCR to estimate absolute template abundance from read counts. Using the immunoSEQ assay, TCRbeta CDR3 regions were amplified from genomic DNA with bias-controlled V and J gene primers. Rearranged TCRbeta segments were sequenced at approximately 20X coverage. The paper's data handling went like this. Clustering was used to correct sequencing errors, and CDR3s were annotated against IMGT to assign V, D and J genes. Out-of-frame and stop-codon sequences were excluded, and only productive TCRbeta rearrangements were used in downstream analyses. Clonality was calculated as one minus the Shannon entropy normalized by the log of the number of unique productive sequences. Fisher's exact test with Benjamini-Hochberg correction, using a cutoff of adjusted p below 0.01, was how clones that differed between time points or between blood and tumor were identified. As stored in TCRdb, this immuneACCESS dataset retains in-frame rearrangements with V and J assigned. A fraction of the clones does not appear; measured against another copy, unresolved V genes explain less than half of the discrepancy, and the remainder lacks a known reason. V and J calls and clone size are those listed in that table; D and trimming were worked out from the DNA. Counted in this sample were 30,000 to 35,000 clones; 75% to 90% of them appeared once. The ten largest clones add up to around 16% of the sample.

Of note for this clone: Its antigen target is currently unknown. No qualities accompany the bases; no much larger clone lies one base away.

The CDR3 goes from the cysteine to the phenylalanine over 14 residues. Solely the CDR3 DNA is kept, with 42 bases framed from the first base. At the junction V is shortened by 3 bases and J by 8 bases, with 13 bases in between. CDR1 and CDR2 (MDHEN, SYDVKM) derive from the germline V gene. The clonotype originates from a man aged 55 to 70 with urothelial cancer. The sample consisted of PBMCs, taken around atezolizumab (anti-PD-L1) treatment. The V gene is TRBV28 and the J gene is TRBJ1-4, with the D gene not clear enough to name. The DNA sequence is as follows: TGTGCCAGCAGTTTTGGGCTTTCATTAGAAAAACTGTTTTTT. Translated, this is CASSFGLSLEKLFF.